The 30 T cell receptor beta chains presented below share a single source sample, sequenced in a study of blood T cell repertoires in COVID-19. Clones were sequenced by immunoSEQ multiplex PCR, and TCRdb holds only the in-frame ones, with some missing. The repertoire has under 250,000 clones, 83% of them found once; the top ten carry 5.5%. Input material: peripheral blood. All receptors come from a human donor in a cohort sampled during active COVID-19.

The rearrangement links TRBV30 to TRBJ1-3, with a weak D call TRBD1 (5 bases). V was trimmed by 4 bases and J by 0 bases, leaving 19 bases between them. This CDR3 contains 17 residues. Germline loops: CDR1 GTSNPN, CDR2 SVGIG (reference sequence). The CDR3 loop is CAWIQGRGLSSGNTIYF. The CDR3 bases are TGTGCCTGGATCCAAGGGAGGGGTCTCAGCTCTGGAAACACCATATATTTT.

The V gene is TRBV2, the J gene TRBJ2-5; no clear D. CDR1 is SNHLY, CDR2 FYNNEI, per germline. The length of the CDR3 is 10 residues. The germline V and J ends were trimmed by 3 bases and 7 bases, with 3 bases remaining between them. CDR3 loop: CASSDRTQYF. The CDR3 DNA is TGTGCCAGCAGTGACCGGACCCAGTACTTC.

This chain connects TRBV10-2 to TRBJ1-3, with D perhaps TRBD1 (6 bases). V was clipped by 1 base and J by 4 bases, with 11 bases between them. The CDR3 totals 15 residues. Germline V gene lookup returns CDR1 WSHSY and CDR2 SAAADI. CDR3 sequence: CASSEFSGAGNTIYF. In DNA form, the CDR3 reads TGCGCCAGCAGTGAGTTTTCAGGGGCAGGAAACACCATATATTTT.

As concerns this clone: One end of the junction is discordant with germline, which a read error may explain. The V and J genes are TRBV10-3 and TRBJ2-7, with 8 bases identical to TRBD1. Germline assignment: CDR1 ENHRY and CDR2 SYGVKD. The CDR3 totals 13 residues. For the CDR3, the DNA is TGTGCCGTCAGGGGGCGACTGTCCTACGAGCAGTACTTC. Translated, it gives CAVRGRLSYEQYF.

This clone has only a few counts. The chain has TRBV18 and TRBJ1-2; TRBD1 aligns across 12 bases. With V trimmed by 3 bases and J by 8 bases, 10 bases remained unmatched. Germline-derived CDR1 and CDR2 are KGHSH and LQKENI. The CDR3 is 16 residues long. This CDR3 reads CASSPRGQGAHQGYTF. DNA for the CDR3: TGTGCCAGCTCACCTCGGGGACAGGGGGCGCATCAGGGCTACACCTTC.

The chain employs TRBV10-3 and TRBJ2-5; 7 nucleotides align to TRBD1. The germline CDR1 and CDR2 sequences are ENHRY and SYGVKD. The trim removed 2 bases at V and 4 bases at J, leaving 7 bases unmatched. This CDR3 has 15 amino acids. The CDR3, as DNA: TGTGCCATCAGTGAGGCGACAGGGAAGGCAGAGACCCAGTACTTC. This sequence encodes CAISEATGKAETQYF.

The gene calls are TRBV5-1 and TRBJ1-1; the D gene is possibly TRBD1 (5 bases). V was clipped by 1 base and J by 4 bases, with 8 bases between them. Germline V gene data show CDR1 as SGHRS and CDR2 as YFSETQ. This CDR3 is built from 13 residues. The CDR3 nucleotides read TGCGCCAGCAGCTTGCTTGGGGCCACTGAAGCTTTCTTT. It codes for CASSLLGATEAFF.

The chain couples TRBV5-5 to TRBJ1-5, with 7 bases lining up with TRBD1. J lost 4 bases, V lost 0 bases, and 4 bases had no gene match. This CDR3 contains 15 residues. The germline V gene encodes CDR1 SGHKS and CDR2 YYEKEE (reference sequence). The CDR3 here is CASSLEEGANQPQHF. For the CDR3, the DNA is TGTGCCAGCAGCTTGGAGGAGGGGGCTAATCAGCCCCAGCATTTT.

The genes are TRBV11-3 and TRBJ2-4; D may be TRBD2 (6 bases). This CDR3 has 13 amino acids. CDR1 is SGHNT and CDR2 is YENEEA in the germline V gene. Trimming took off 5 bases at V and 8 bases at J, with 13 bases between the two ends. The CDR3 loop is CASSPGLGDIQYF. CDR3 nucleotide sequence: TGTGCCAGCAGCCCGGGACTGGGGGACATTCAGTACTTC.

The chain couples TRBV6-6 to TRBJ2-2; 7 nucleotides align to TRBD1. Germline V gene sequence: CDR1 MNHNY, CDR2 SVGAGI (reference sequence). V dropped 7 bases and J dropped 5; count of bases not matched to a gene: 13. The CDR3 has 16 amino acids. CDR3 in DNA: TGTGCCAGCAACCTTAGACAGGGCCGTGTGACCGGGGAGCTGTTTTTT. Residues: CASNLRQGRVTGELFF.

The V gene is TRBV4-1, the J gene TRBJ2-7; 7 nucleotides align to TRBD2. Germline CDR1 MGHRA, CDR2 YSYEKL. The CDR3 has 15 residues. V shed 0 bases and J 5 bases; nucleotides not matched to a gene: 7. The CDR3 bases are TGCGCCAGCAGCCAAGATTGGCGGGAGCGGGACGAGCAGTACTTC. Amino acids: CASSQDWRERDEQYF.

The CDR3 DNA is TGCGCCAGCAGCTTGACTAGCGGGAGCATGAATGAGCAGTTCTTC. It specifies CASSLTSGSMNEQFF. This chain links TRBV5-1 with TRBJ2-1, with TRBD2 matching over 11 bases. The V gene end was trimmed by 1 base and the J gene end by 7 bases; junction bases not matched to a gene: 4. The CDR3 length is 15 residues. CDR1 SGHRS and CDR2 YFSETQ come from the germline V gene.

The V and J genes are TRBV5-1 and TRBJ2-1, with D tentatively TRBD1 (5 bases). Per germline, CDR1 SGHRS and CDR2 YFSETQ. The ends were cut back, 6 bases at V and 2 bases at J, with 15 bases in the middle. CDR3 length: 15 amino acids. The CDR3 sequence is CASTPRQNTYNEQFF. Here the CDR3 DNA reads TGCGCCAGCACCCCTCGACAGAACACCTACAATGAGCAGTTCTTC.

This sequence joins TRBV29-1 and TRBJ2-1; 14 bases are a match to TRBD2. Looked up from germline, CDR1 is SQVTM and CDR2 is ANQGSEA. The CDR3 has 19 residues. The J segment lost 10 bases and the V segment lost 6 bases, leaving 23 bases of the junction unmatched. The chain's CDR3 is CSVDILGLAGEITSGEQFF. CDR3 sequence (DNA): TGCAGCGTCGACATACTGGGACTAGCGGGAGAGATCACCAGCGGGGAGCAGTTCTTC.

This chain links TRBV9 with TRBJ2-3; possible D gene TRBD2, 5 bases. The CDR3 totals 16 residues. V was shortened by 0 bases and J by 2 bases, with 13 bases between the two germline ends. Germline lookup yields CDR1 SGDLS and CDR2 YYNGEE. In nucleotides, the CDR3 is TGTGCCAGCAGCGTAGGGCCAGCGGAATACACAGATACGCAGTATTTT. Amino acid sequence: CASSVGPAEYTDTQYF. The full variable domain, completed using reference TRBV9 and TRBJ2-3, is DSGVTQTPKHLITATGQRVTLRCSPRSGDLSVYWYQQSLDQGLQFLIQYYNGEERAKGNILERFSAQQFPDLHSELNLSSLELGDSALYFCASSVGPAEYTDTQYFGPGTRLTVL.

The DNA for the CDR3 is TGTGCCAGCACCCCCGACAGCCTAGCCAAAAACATTCAGTACTTC. It codes for CASTPDSLAKNIQYF. The gene calls are TRBV7-2 and TRBJ2-4; D is possibly TRBD1 (5 bases). With 7 bases removed from V and 0 bases from J, the gap between germline ends came to 13 bases. The CDR3 covers 15 residues. The germline V gene encodes CDR1 SGHTA and CDR2 FQGNSA.

The chain carries TRBV29-1 and TRBJ2-2, with 10 nucleotides matching TRBD2. With V trimmed by 3 bases and J by 6 bases, 4 bases remained unmatched. CDR3 length: 14 residues. Germline V lookup: CDR1 SQVTM, CDR2 ANQGSEA. The CDR3 reads CSVESSGGAGELFF. DNA of the CDR3: TGCAGCGTTGAGTCCAGCGGGGGGGCCGGGGAGCTGTTTTTT.

The chain joins TRBV7-6 to TRBJ1-6, with TRBD1 identical over 10 bases. The V and J ends lost 5 bases and 6 bases, in that order; junction bases with no gene match: 10. The V gene's germline CDR1 is SGHVS and CDR2 FNYEAQ. The CDR3 consists of 17 residues. CDR3 nucleotides: TGTGCCAGCAGCCCAAGGACAGGGGGGTCGGCTAATTCACCCCTCCACTTT. Translating it yields CASSPRTGGSANSPLHF.

The chain combines TRBV4-1 with TRBJ1-5; D not resolved. CDR3 length: 13 residues. V gave up 1 base and J gave up 9 bases, with 10 bases separating them. Germline V gene sequence: CDR1 MGHRA, CDR2 YSYEKL. This chain's CDR3 is CASSQATTLPQHF. In DNA form, the CDR3 reads TGCGCCAGCAGCCAAGCTACGACTCTGCCCCAGCATTTT.

Only one count was recorded for this clone. The J gene is TRBJ1-1, the V gene TRBV6-5; D may be TRBD1 (6 bases). The CDR3 contains 14 residues. V shed 6 bases and J shed 1 base, with 12 bases lying between them. CDR1 is MNHEY, CDR2 SVGAGI, per germline. Here the CDR3 reads CASRSGARNTEAFF. In nucleotides, the CDR3 is TGTGCCAGCAGGTCAGGGGCGAGGAACACTGAAGCTTTCTTT.

The rearrangement joins TRBV10-3 to TRBJ2-7; D gene uncertain. V was trimmed by 2 bases and J by 7 bases, leaving 3 bases between them. CDR3 length equals 10 residues. Germline V CDR1 and CDR2: ENHRY, SYGVKD. The CDR3 sequence is CAISEREQYF. DNA for the CDR3: TGTGCCATCAGTGAGCGTGAGCAGTACTTC.

The chain combines TRBV18 with TRBJ1-2; 9 bases are shared with TRBD1. Per germline, CDR1 KGHSH and CDR2 LQKENI. The CDR3 consists of 14 residues. J lost 7 bases, V lost 6 bases, and 9 bases had no gene match. For the CDR3, the DNA is TGTGCCAGCTCTGGGACAGGGCCCGAGAGTGGCTACACCTTC. Amino acids: CASSGTGPESGYTF.

This clone has only one observation. The rearrangement uses TRBV19 and TRBJ2-1; 10 nucleotides match TRBD2. Looked up from germline, CDR1 is LNHDA and CDR2 is SQIVND (reference sequence). The CDR3 totals 16 residues. V lost 1 base, J lost 2 bases, and 2 bases stayed unmatched. The CDR3 DNA reads as TGTGCCAGTAGTATAGCTAGCGGGAGTCCCTACAATGAGCAGTTCTTC. As protein: CASSIASGSPYNEQFF.

This chain uses TRBV28 with TRBJ2-7, with a possible D match to TRBD2 (5 bases). Trimming took off 7 bases at V and 8 bases at J, with 21 bases between the two ends. The CDR3 has 14 amino acids. Germline lookup yields CDR1 MDHEN and CDR2 SYDVKM. For the CDR3, the DNA is TGTGCCAGCATCCCGATAGAGGCCCGAGGGAAGCAGTACTTC. Encoded protein: CASIPIEARGKQYF.

The chain joins TRBV6-6 to TRBJ2-7, with 10 bases identical to TRBD2. The V gene end was trimmed by 7 bases and the J gene end by 5 bases; junction bases not matched to a gene: 5. This CDR3 region has 13 residues. Germline V gives CDR1 MNHNY, CDR2 SVGAGI (reference sequence). CDR3 sequence: CASILAGGDEQYF. DNA of the CDR3: TGTGCCAGCATCTTAGCGGGAGGTGACGAGCAGTACTTC.

The V call is TRBV9, the J call TRBJ2-1; 7 bases map to TRBD2. Germline V gene lookup returns CDR1 SGDLS and CDR2 YYNGEE. This CDR3 region has 12 residues. With V trimmed by 4 bases and J by 7 bases, 2 bases remained unmatched. In nucleotides, the CDR3 is TGTGCCAGCAGCTCTAGCGGTAATGAGCAGTTCTTC. Translated: CASSSSGNEQFF.

This chain connects TRBV6-5 to TRBJ1-1, with 8 nucleotides matching TRBD1. Germline lookup yields CDR1 MNHEY and CDR2 SVGAGI. This CDR3 is 15 amino acids long. The V segment lost 4 bases and the J segment 2 bases; nucleotides outside the gene matches: 6. The CDR3 loop is CASSSAGQANTEAFF. The DNA for the CDR3 is TGTGCCAGCAGTTCGGCGGGACAGGCAAACACTGAAGCTTTCTTT.

The genes are TRBV30 and TRBJ1-5; 8 bases fit TRBD1. CDR1 is GTSNPN, CDR2 SVGIG, per germline (reference sequence). This CDR3 contains 14 residues. The trim removed 3 bases at V and 3 bases at J, leaving 4 bases unmatched. In DNA form, the CDR3 reads TGTGCCTGGAGGGGGGACAGGCTCAATCAGCCCCAGCATTTT. Translated, it gives CAWRGDRLNQPQHF. Full variable domain (remainder filled in from reference TRBV30 and TRBJ1-5): SQTIHQWPATLVQPVGSPLSLECTVEGTSNPNLYWYRQAAGRGLQLLFYSVGIGQISSEVPQNLSASRPQDRQFILSSKKLLLSDSGFYLCAWRGDRLNQPQHFGDGTRLSIL.

V is TRBV6-5 and J is TRBJ2-7; perhaps TRBD1 as D (5 bases). The germline V gene has CDR1 MNHEY and CDR2 SVGAGI. The V and J ends lost 10 bases and 5 bases respectively, with 18 bases between them. The CDR3 sequence is 13 residues long. The CDR3 nucleotides are TGTGCCACTGCCCCCGGCAGGGCCCACGAGCAGTACTTC. Amino acid sequence: CATAPGRAHEQYF.

In its sample, this clone was seen once. CDR3 DNA sequence: TGCGCCAGCAGCTTGGAGGGGGTTTCCTACGAGCAGTACTTC. Translated, it gives CASSLEGVSYEQYF. The chain is built from TRBV5-1 and TRBJ2-7; TRBD1 is a possible D gene (6 bases). Trimming pared 0 bases from V and 1 base from J, leaving 8 bases between. Germline CDR1 and CDR2: SGHRS and YFSETQ. The CDR3 is 14 residues long.